This T cell receptor beta chain was retrieved from a study of CD8 T cells in Susac syndrome. CDR3 length: 13 residues. With 2 bases clipped from V and 11 bases from J, the junction kept 9 bases outside the gene matches. Germline-derived CDR1 and CDR2 are GTSNPN and SVGIG (reference sequence). RNA was extracted with the RNeasy kit, and a quantity of about 0.45 to 1 ug was reverse transcribed using random hexamers. TCRdb called the immunoSEQ multiplex PCR reads again in MiXCR, with one record for every CDR3 protein. The sample lists over 130,000 distinct CDR3 sequences, about 95% seen once, with about 0.14% in the top ten.

The sample was CD4+ T cells from PBMCs. The sequence was collected from a human donor with Susac syndrome. The J gene is TRBJ1-5, the V gene TRBV30; 7 bases fit TRBD1. The CDR3 region is CAWSRQGNAAQHF. CDR3 bases: TGTGCCTGGAGTAGACAGGGTAATGCGGCCCAGCATTTT.